The clone carrying this T cell receptor (beta chain) was seen a handful of times. Its antigen is as yet unknown. The sample comes from a study of T cell repertoires in cytomegalovirus infection. Overall study context: Public TCR beta signatures marked donors with CMV infection and the matching HLA.

The CDR3 extends over 14 amino acids. The trim removed 4 bases at V and 8 bases at J, leaving 7 bases unmatched. Germline CDR1 SNHLY, CDR2 FYNNEI. Study-wide results and caveats: Across the ex vivo response, the dominant clonotypes were HLA-C-restricted CMV-specific TCR beta clonotypes.

TCRdb analysed the reads with MiXCR anew, one entry per CDR3 protein. This sample yields roughly 120,000 distinct CDR3 sequences, of which less than 30% are seen a single time; 80% to 85% belongs to the top ten. Sequenced here: CD8+ T cells from cultured PBMCs, sampled from culture after CMV antigen stimulation. The chain uses TRBV2 and TRBJ1-4, with 7 bases aligning to TRBD1. The receptor comes from a human donor in good health (CMV status not recorded). Some clones in this sample may be carry-over from other donors' samples. CDR3 bases: TGTGCCAGCAGTGTACAGGGGAACCGGGAAAAACTGTTTTTT. As protein: CASSVQGNREKLFF.